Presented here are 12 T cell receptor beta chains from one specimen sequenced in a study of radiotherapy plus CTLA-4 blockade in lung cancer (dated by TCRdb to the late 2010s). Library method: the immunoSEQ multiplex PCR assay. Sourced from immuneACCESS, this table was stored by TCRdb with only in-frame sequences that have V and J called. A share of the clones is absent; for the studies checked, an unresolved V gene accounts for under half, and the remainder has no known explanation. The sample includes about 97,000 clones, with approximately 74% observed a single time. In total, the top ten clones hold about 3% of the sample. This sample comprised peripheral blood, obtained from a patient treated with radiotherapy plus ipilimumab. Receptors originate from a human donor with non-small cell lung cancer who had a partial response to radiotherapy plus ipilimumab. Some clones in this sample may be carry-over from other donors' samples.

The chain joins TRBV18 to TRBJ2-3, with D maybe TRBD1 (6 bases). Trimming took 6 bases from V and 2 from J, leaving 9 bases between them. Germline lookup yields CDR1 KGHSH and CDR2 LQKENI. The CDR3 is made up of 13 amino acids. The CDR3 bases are TGTGCCAGCTCCGGACAGAACACAGATACGCAGTATTTT. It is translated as CASSGQNTDTQYF.

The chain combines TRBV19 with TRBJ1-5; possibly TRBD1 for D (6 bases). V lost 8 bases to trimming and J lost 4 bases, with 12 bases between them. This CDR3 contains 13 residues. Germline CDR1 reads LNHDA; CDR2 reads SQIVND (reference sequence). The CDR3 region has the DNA TGTGCCAGTTCATGGGGGCGGAATCAGCCCCAGCATTTT. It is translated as CASSWGRNQPQHF.

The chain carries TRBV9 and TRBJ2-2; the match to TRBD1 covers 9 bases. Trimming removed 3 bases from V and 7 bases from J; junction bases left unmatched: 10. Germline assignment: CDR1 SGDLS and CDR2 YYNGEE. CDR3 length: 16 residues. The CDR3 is CASSATGTGYGGELFF. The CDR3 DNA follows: TGTGCCAGCAGCGCCACCGGGACAGGGTACGGCGGGGAGCTGTTTTTT.

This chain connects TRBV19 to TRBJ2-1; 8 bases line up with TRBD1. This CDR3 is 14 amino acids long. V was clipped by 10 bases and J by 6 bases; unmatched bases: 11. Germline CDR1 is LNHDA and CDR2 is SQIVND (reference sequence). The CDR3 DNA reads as TGTGCCACCACAGGGGGAGCAGGGTCCAATGAGCAGTTCTTC. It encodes CATTGGAGSNEQFF.

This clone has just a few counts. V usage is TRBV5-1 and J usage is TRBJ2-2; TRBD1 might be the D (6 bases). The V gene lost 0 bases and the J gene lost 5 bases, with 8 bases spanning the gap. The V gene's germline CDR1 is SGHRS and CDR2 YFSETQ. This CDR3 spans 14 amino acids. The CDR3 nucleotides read TGCGCCAGCAGCTTGGGCACAGGGACCGGGGAGCTGTTTTTT. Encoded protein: CASSLGTGTGELFF.

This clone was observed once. CDR3 nucleotides: TGTGCCAGCAGCCAAAGGACAGGGGGCACCTATGGCTACACCTTC. This gives the protein CASSQRTGGTYGYTF. The chain has TRBV7-2 and TRBJ1-2; TRBD1 agrees at 11 bases. CDR1 is SGHTA and CDR2 is FQGNSA in the germline V gene. With 5 bases clipped from V and 4 bases from J, the junction kept 6 bases outside the gene matches. CDR3 length: 15 residues.

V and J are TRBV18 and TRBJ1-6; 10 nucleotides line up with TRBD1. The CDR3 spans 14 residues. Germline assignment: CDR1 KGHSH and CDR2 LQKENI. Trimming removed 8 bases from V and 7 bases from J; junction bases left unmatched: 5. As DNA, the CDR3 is TGTGCCAGCGCCAGGGACAGGGGCAATTCACCCCTCCACTTT. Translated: CASARDRGNSPLHF.

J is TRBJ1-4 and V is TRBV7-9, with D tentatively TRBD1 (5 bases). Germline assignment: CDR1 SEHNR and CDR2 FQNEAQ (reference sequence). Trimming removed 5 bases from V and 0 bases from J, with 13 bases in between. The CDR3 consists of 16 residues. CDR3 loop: CASSGRDFTTNEKLFF. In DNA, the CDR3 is TGTGCCAGCAGCGGGAGGGACTTCACAACTAATGAAAAACTGTTTTTT.

The CDR3: CASSRGLTINQPQHF. Here the CDR3 DNA reads TGTGCCAGCAGCCGCGGACTGACAATCAATCAGCCCCAGCATTTT. The rearrangement uses TRBV13 and TRBJ1-5; no clear D gene. V lost 5 bases and J lost 3, with 14 bases in between. The CDR3 covers 15 residues. The V gene's germline CDR1 is PRHDT and CDR2 FYEKMQ (reference sequence).

In DNA, the CDR3 is TGTGCCAGCAGCCGGGGGACAGAGAACACTGAAGCTTTCTTT. This sequence encodes CASSRGTENTEAFF. The chain joins TRBV7-9 to TRBJ1-1; 7 nucleotides match TRBD1. Germline V gene data show CDR1 as SEHNR and CDR2 as FQNEAQ (reference sequence). This CDR3 is built from 14 residues. V gave up 5 bases and J gave up 1 base; unmatched junction bases: 4.

CDR3 nucleotides: TGTGCCAGCAGTTTATTGGGACAGCCATACGAAAAACTGTTTTTT. It specifies CASSLLGQPYEKLFF. V gene TRBV28 combines with J gene TRBJ1-4; 7 bases agree with TRBD1. This CDR3 region has 15 residues. The V segment lost 1 base and the J segment 8 bases; nucleotides outside the gene matches: 7. Germline V gives CDR1 MDHEN, CDR2 SYDVKM.

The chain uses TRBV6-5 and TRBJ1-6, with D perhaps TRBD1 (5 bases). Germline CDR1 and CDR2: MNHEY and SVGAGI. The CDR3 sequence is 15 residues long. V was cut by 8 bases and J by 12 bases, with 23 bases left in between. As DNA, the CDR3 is TGTGCCAGCGGTCTCTACGGAAAGGGGCGACAACCCCTCCACTTT. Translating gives CASGLYGKGRQPLHF.